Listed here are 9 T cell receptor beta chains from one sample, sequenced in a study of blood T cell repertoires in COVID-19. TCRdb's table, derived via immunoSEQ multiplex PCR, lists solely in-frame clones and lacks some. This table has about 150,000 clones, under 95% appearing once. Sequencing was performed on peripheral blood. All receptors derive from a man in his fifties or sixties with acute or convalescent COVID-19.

The CDR3 loop reads CATSAAGPRKQFF. The CDR3 DNA follows: TGTGCCACCAGTGCGGCAGGGCCCCGAAAGCAGTTCTTC. V and J are TRBV24-1 and TRBJ2-1, with D possibly matching TRBD1 (5 bases). This CDR3 region has 13 residues. The V gene lost 5 bases and the J gene lost 11 bases, with 15 bases spanning the gap. Per the germline V gene, CDR1 is KGHDR and CDR2 is SFDVKD.

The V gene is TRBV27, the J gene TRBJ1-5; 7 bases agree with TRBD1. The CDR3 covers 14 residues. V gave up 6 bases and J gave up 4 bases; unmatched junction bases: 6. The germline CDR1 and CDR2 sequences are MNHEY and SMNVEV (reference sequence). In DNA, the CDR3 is TGTGCCAGCAGGCGAGGGGGCCGTAATCAGCCCCAGCATTTT. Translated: CASRRGGRNQPQHF.

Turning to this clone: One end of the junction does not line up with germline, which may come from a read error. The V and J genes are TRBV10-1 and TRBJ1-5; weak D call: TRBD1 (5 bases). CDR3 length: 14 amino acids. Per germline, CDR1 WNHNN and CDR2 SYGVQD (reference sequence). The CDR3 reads CARSESPGFQPQHF. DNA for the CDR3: TGCGCCAGGAGTGAATCCCCAGGGTTTCAGCCCCAGCATTTT.

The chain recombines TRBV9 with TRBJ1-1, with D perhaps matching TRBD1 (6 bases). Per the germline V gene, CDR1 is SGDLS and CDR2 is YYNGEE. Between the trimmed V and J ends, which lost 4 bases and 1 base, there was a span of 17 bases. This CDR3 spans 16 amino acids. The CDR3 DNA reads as TGTGCCAGCAGCCGCGGGGGCACTCGGGGGAACACTGAAGCTTTCTTT. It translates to CASSRGGTRGNTEAFF.

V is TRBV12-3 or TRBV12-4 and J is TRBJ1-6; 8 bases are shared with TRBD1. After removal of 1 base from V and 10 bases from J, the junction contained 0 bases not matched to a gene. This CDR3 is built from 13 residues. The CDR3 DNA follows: TGTGCCAGCAGTTTAGGGACAGGGTCACCCCTCCACTTT. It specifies CASSLGTGSPLHF.

This CDR3 is CASSRTSGSGNEQFF. Written as DNA, the CDR3 is TGTGCCAGCAGCCGAACTAGCGGGAGTGGAAATGAGCAGTTCTTC. V gene TRBV11-3 combines with J gene TRBJ2-1; 11 positions agree with TRBD2. Germline V lookup: CDR1 SGHNT, CDR2 YENEEA. V lost 5 bases, J lost 7 bases, and 7 bases stayed unmatched. The CDR3 is made up of 15 amino acids.

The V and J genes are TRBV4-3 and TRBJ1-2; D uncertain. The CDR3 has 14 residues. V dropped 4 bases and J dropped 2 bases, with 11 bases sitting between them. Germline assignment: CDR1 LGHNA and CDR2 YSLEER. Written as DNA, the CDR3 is TGCGCCAGCAGCCCTCTCGCGGGGAACTATGGCTACACCTTC. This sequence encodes CASSPLAGNYGYTF.

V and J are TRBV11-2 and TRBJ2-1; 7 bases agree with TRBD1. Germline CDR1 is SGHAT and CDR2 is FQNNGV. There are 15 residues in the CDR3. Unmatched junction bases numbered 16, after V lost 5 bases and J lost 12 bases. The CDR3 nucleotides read TGTGCCAGCAGCACTCCGGGACAGACCTTACAGGGGCAGTTCTTC. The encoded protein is CASSTPGQTLQGQFF.

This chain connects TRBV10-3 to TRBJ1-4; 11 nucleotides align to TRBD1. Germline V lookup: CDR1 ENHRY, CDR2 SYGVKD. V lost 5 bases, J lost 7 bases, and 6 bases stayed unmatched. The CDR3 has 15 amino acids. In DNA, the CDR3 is TGTGCCATCAGTAGCCCGGGACAGGGGGTTGAAAAACTGTTTTTT. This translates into CAISSPGQGVEKLFF.